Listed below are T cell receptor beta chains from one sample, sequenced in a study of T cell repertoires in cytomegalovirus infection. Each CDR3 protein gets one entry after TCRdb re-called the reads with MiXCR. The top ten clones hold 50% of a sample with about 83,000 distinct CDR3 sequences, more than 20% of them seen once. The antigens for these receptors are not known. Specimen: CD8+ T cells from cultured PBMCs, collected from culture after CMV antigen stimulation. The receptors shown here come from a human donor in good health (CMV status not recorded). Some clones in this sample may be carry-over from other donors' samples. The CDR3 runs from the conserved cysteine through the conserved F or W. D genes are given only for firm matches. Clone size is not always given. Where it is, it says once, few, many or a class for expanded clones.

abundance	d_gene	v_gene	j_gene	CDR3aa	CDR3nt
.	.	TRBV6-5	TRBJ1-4	CASSYYPLGPNEKLFF	TGTGCCAGCAGTTACTATCCCTTAGGCCCGAATGAAAAACTGTTTTTT
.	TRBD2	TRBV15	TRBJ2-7	CATSGLELAGAREQYF	TGTGCCACCAGCGGGCTCGAACTAGCGGGAGCTCGAGAGCAGTACTTC
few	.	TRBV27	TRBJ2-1	CASSWGTDYNEQFF	TGTGCCAGCAGTTGGGGGACGGATTACAATGAGCAGTTCTTC
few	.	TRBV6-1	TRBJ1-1	CASSSHRYPPEAFF	TGTGCCAGCAGTTCCCACCGGTACCCCCCTGAAGCTTTCTTT
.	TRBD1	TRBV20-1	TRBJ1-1	CSATGTGYTEAFF	TGCAGTGCCACCGGGACAGGGTATACTGAAGCTTTCTTT
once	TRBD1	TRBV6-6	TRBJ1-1	CASREGGMNTEAFF	TGTGCCAGCAGGGAAGGGGGCATGAACACTGAAGCTTTCTTT
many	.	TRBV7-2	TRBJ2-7	CASSYGRSPYEQYF	TGTGCCAGCAGCTACGGACGCTCCCCCTACGAGCAGTACTTC
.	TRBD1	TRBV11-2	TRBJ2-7	CASSIGGITYEQYF	TGTGCCAGCAGTATAGGGGGCATTACCTACGAGCAGTACTTC
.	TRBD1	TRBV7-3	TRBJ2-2	CASSLNPTGGNTGELFF	TGTGCCAGCAGCTTAAATCCTACAGGGGGCAACACCGGGGAGCTGTTTTTT
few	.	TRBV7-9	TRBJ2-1	CASSFGSSYNEQFF	TGTGCCAGCAGCTTCGGATCTTCCTACAATGAGCAGTTCTTC
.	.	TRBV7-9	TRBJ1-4	CASSIWTQENEKLFF	TGTGCCAGCAGCATATGGACACAGGAGAATGAAAAACTGTTTTTT
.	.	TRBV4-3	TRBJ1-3	CASSQTGRPSGNTIYF	TGCGCCAGCAGCCAAACGGGGCGCCCCTCTGGAAACACCATATATTTT
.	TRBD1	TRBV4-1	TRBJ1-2	CASSQERDRADGYTF	TGCGCCAGCAGCCAAGAACGGGACAGGGCCGATGGCTACACCTTC
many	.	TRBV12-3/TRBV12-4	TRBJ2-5	CATLRGTIGQETQYF	TGTGCCACCTTGAGAGGGACAATAGGGCAAGAGACCCAGTACTTC
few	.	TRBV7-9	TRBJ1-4	CASTSTNEKLFF	TGTGCCAGTACATCAACTAATGAAAAACTGTTTTTT
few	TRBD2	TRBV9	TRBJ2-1	CASSPTSGSDTFF	TGTGCCAGCAGCCCAACTAGCGGGAGTGATACGTTCTTC
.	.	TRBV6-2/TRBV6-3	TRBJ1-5	CASSSGHHNQPQHF	TGTGCCAGCAGTTCGGGACACCACAATCAGCCCCAGCATTTT
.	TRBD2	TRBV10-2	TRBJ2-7	CASSESISGTYEQYF	TGCGCCAGCAGTGAGTCTATAAGCGGGACCTACGAGCAGTACTTC
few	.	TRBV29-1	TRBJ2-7	CSVCSEGGSYEQYF	TGCAGCGTTTGCAGCGAGGGTGGTTCCTACGAGCAGTACTTC
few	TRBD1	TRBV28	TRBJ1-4	CASSQRDRPIGEKLFF	TGTGCCAGCAGCCAACGGGACAGACCTATAGGTGAAAAACTGTTTTTT
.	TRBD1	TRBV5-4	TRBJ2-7	CASSLAVTGGRSYEQYF	TGTGCCAGCAGCTTGGCCGTAACAGGGGGAAGGTCCTACGAGCAGTACTTC
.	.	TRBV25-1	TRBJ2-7	CASRTATYEQYF	TGTGCCAGCCGGACGGCTACCTACGAGCAGTACTTC
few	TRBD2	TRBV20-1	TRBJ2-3	CSAKAGGRSDTQYF	TGCAGTGCTAAAGCGGGGGGCAGGTCAGATACGCAGTATTTT
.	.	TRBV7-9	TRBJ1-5	CASSPGANQPQHF	TGTGCCAGCAGCCCCGGGGCCAATCAGCCCCAGCATTTT